This TCR beta chain was recorded in a study of TIL therapy for anti-PD-1-resistant metastatic lung cancer. Study-wide background: Median patient age was 54, ranging roughly 38-75 years.

The CDR3 consists of 15 residues. The germline V gene has CDR1 SGHTA and CDR2 FQGNSA. The libraries were made with immunoSEQ v3. The data were produced by immunoSEQ multiplex PCR, yet TCRdb's version contains in-frame clones alone and is incomplete. The data show about 53,000 clones, about 70% seen once. Time point noted: pre-treatment sample, taken before nivolumab and TIL therapy. As regards this clone: Mismatch with germline at one junction end may stem from a read error.

The specimen was blood, collected at baseline. The clonotype was recovered from a person between 30 and 80 years old with non-small cell lung cancer. The chain is built from TRBV7-2 and TRBJ2-7; the D is unclear. The CDR3 sequence is CASTLGHQKSYEQYF. In DNA, the CDR3 is TGTGCCAGCACCTTAGGGCATCAGAAGTCCTACGAGCAGTACTTC.